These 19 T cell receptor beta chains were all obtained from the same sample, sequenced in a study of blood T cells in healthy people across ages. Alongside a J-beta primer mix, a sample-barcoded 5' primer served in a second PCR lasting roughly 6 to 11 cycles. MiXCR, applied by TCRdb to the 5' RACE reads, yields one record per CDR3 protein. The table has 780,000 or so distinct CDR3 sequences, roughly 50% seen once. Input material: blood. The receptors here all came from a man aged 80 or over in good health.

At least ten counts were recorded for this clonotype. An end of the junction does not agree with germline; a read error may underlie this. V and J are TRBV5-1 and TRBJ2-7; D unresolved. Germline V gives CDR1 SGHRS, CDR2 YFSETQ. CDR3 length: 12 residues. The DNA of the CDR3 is TGTGCCAGCAGCTTAGTACCCTACGAGCAGTACTTC. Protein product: CASSLVPYEQYF.

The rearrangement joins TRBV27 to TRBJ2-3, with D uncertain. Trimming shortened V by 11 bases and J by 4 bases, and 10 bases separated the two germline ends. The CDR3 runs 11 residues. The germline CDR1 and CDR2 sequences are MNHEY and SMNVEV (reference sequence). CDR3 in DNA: TGTGCCCACCCCGGTCCAGATACGCAGTATTTT. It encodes CAHPGPDTQYF.

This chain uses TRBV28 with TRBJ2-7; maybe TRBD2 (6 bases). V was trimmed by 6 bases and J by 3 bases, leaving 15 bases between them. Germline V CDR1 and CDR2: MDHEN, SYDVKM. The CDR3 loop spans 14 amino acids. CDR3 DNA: TGTGCCAGCAGGGCCGCGGGGCTCGGCTACGAGCAGTACTTC. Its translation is CASRAAGLGYEQYF.

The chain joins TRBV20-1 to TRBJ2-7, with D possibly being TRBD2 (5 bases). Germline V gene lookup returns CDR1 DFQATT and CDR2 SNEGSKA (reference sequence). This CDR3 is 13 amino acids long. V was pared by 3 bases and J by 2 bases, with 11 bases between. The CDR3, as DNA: TGCAGTGCTAGTCAGTCCGGGACCTACGAGCAGTACTTC. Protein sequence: CSASQSGTYEQYF.

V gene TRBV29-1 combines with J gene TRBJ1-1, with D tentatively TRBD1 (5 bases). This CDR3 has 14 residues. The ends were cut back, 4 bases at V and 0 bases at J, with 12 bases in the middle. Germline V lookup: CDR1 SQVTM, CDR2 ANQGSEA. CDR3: CSVVGGTLNTEAFF. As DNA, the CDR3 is TGCAGCGTTGTTGGGGGGACCTTGAACACTGAAGCTTTCTTT. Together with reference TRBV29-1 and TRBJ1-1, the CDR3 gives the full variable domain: SAVISQKPSRDICQRGTSLTIQCQVDSQVTMMFWYRQQPGQSLTLIATANQGSEATYESGFVIDKFPISRPNLTFSTLTVSNMSPEDSSIYLCSVVGGTLNTEAFFGQGTRLTVV.

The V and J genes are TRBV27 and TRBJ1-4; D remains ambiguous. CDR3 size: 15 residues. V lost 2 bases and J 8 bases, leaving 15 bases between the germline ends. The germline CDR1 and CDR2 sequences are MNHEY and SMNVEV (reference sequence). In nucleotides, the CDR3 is TGTGCCAGCAGTTTAAATATGGGTTTGGGCGAAAAACTGTTTTTT. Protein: CASSLNMGLGEKLFF. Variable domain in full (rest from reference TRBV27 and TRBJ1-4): EAQVTQNPRYLITVTGKKLTVTCSQNMNHEYMSWYRQDPGLGLRQIYYSMNVEVTDKGDVPEGYKVSRKEKRNFPLILESPSPNQTSLYFCASSLNMGLGEKLFFGSGTQLSVL.

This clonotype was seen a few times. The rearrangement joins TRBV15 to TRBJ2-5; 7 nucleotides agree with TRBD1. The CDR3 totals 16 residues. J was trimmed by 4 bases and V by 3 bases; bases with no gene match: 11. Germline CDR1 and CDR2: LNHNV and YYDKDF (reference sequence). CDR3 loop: CATSREVGTALETQYF. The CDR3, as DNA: TGTGCCACCAGCAGGGAAGTAGGGACAGCTCTAGAGACCCAGTACTTC. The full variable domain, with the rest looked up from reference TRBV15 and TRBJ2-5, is DAMVIQNPRYQVTQFGKPVTLSCSQTLNHNVMYWYQQKSSQAPKLLFHYYDKDFNNEADTPDNFQSRRPNTSFCFLDIRSPGLGDTAMYLCATSREVGTALETQYFGPGTRLLVL.

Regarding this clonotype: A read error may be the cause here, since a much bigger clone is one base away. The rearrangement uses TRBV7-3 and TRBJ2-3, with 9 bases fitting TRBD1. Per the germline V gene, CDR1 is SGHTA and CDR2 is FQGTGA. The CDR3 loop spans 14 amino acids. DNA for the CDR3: TGTGCCAGCAGCAGGGACAGGGCAGCAGATGCGCAGTATTTT. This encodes CASSRDRAADAQYF. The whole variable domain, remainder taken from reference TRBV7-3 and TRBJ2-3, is GAGVSQTPSNKVTEKGKYVELRCDPISGHTALYWYRQSLGQGPEFLIYFQGTGAADDSGLPNDRFFAVRPEGSVSTLKIQRTERGDSAVYLCASSRDRAADAQYFGPGTRLTVL.

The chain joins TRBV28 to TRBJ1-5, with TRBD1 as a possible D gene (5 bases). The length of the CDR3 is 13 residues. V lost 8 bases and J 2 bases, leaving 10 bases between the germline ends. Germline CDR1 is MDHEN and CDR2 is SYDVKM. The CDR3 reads CASGGGGNQPQHF. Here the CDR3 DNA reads TGTGCCAGCGGGGGAGGGGGCAATCAGCCCCAGCATTTT.

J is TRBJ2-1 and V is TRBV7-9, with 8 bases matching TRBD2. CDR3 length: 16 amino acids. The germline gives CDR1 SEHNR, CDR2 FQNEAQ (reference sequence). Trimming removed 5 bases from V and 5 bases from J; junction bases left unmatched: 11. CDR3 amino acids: CASSVTAGTRNNEQFF. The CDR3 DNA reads TGTGCCAGCAGCGTAACTGCCGGGACTAGGAACAATGAGCAGTTCTTC.

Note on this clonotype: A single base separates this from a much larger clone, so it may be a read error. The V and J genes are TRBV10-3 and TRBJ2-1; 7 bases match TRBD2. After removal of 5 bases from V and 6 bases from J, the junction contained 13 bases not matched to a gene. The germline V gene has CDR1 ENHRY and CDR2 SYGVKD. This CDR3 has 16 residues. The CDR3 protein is CAISPGTNGSSNEQFF. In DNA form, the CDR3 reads TGTGCCATCAGTCCTGGGACTAACGGGAGCTCCAATGAGCAGTTCTTC.

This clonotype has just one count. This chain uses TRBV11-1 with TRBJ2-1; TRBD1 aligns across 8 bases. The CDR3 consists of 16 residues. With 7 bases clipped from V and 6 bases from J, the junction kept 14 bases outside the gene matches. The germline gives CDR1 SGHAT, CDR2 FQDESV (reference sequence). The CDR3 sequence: CASISRGTGGTNEQFF. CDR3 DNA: TGTGCCAGCATCTCGAGGGGGACAGGCGGAACCAATGAGCAGTTCTTC. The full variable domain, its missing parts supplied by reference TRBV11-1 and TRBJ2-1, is EAEVAQSPRYKITEKSQAVAFWCDPISGHATLYWYRQILGQGPELLVQFQDESVVDDSQLPKDRFSAERLKGVDSTLKIQPAELGDSAMYLCASISRGTGGTNEQFFGPGTRLTVL.

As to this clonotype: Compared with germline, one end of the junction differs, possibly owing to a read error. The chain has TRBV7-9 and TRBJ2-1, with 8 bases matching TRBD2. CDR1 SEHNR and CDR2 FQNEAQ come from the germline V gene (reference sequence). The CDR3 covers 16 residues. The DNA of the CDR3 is TGTGCCAGCAGCGGAGCGGGGGAGGACTCCTACAATGGGCAGTTCTTC. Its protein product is CASSGAGEDSYNGQFF.

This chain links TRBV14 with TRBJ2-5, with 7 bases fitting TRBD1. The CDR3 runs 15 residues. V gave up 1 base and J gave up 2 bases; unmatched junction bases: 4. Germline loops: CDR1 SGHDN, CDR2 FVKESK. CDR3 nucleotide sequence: TGTGCCAGCAGCCAAGCCAGGACAGGTCAAGAGACCCAGTACTTC. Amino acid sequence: CASSQARTGQETQYF.

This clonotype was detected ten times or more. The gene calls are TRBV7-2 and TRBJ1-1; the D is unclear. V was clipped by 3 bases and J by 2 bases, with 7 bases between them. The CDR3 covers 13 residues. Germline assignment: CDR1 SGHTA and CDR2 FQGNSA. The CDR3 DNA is TGTGCCAGCAGCTTTGGGAGAAACACTGAAGCTTTCTTT. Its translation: CASSFGRNTEAFF.

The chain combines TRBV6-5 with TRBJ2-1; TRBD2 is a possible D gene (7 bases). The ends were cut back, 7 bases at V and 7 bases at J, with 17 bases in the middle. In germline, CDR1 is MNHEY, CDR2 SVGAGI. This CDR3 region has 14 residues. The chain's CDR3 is CASKGGAIRNEQFF. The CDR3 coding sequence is TGTGCCAGCAAGGGGGGGGCGATACGTAATGAGCAGTTCTTC.

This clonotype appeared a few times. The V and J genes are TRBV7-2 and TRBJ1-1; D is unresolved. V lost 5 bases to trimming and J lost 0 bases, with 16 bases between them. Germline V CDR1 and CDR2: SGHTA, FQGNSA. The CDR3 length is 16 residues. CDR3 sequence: CASSPFLGFMNTEAFF. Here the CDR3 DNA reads TGTGCCAGCAGCCCATTCCTGGGCTTCATGAACACTGAAGCTTTCTTT.

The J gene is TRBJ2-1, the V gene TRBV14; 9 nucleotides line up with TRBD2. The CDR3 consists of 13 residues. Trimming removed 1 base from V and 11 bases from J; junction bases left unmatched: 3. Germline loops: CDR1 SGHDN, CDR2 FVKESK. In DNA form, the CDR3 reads TGTGCCAGCAGCCAAGGGCTAGCGGGGCAGCAGTTCTTC. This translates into CASSQGLAGQQFF.

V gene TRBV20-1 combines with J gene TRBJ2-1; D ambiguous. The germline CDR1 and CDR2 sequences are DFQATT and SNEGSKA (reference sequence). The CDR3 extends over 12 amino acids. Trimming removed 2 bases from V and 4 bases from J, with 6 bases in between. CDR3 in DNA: TGCAGTGCTAGATGGTTGTACAATGAGCAGTTCTTC. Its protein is CSARWLYNEQFF.